This TCR beta chain stems from a study of sequential checkpoint blockade in melanoma. The CDR3 extends over 16 amino acids. CDR1 is SGDLS and CDR2 is YYNGEE in the germline V gene. The junction had 8 bases not matched to a gene; V was cut back by 0 bases and J by 4 bases. Indicated treatment: randomized to nivolumab then ipilimumab (arm A) or the reverse (arm B). Clones were read by immunoSEQ multiplex PCR, and TCRdb kept only the in-frame ones, dropping some. The repertoire holds around 6,000 clones, with about 19% as singletons. The sequence came from a human donor with melanoma. V and J are TRBV9 and TRBJ2-7, with 9 bases identical to TRBD2. The sequencing here drew on tumor tissue (inferred from file names), taken from a patient given nivolumab and ipilimumab in sequence. The chain's CDR3 is CASSVGLAATLYEQYF. In DNA form, the CDR3 reads TGTGCCAGCAGCGTAGGACTAGCGGCTACCCTTTACGAGCAGTACTTC. The whole variable domain, filled in from reference TRBV9 and TRBJ2-7, reads DSGVTQTPKHLITATGQRVTLRCSPRSGDLSVYWYQQSLDQGLQFLIQYYNGEERAKGNILERFSAQQFPDLHSELNLSSLELGDSALYFCASSVGLAATLYEQYFGPGTRLTVT.